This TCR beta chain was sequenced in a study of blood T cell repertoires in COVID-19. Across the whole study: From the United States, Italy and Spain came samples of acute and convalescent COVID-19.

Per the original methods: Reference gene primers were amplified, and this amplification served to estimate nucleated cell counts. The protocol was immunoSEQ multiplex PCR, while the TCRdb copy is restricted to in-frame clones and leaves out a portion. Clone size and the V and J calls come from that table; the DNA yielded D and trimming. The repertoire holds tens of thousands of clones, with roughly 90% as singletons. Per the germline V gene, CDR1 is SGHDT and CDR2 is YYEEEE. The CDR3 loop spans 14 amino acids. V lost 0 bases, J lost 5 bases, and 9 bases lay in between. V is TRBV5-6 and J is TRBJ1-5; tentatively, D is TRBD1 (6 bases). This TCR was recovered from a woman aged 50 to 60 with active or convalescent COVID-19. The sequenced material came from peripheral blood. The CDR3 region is CASSLGWTDQPQHF. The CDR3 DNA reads TGTGCCAGCAGCTTGGGGTGGACAGATCAGCCCCAGCATTTT.